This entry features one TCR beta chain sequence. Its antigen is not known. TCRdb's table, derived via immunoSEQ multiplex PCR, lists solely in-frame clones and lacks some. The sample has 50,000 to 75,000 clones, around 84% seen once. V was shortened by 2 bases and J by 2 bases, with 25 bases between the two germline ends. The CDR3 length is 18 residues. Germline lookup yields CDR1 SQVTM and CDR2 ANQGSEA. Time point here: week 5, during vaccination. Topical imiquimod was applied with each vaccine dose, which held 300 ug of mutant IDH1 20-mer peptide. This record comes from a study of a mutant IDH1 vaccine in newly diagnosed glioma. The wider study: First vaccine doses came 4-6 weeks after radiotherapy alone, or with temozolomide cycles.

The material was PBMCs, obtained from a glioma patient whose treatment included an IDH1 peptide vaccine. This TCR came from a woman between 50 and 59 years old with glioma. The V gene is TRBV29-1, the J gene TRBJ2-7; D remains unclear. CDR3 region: CSVEKDPGPLSGTYEQYF. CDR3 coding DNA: TGCAGCGTTGAAAAAGACCCCGGACCCCTATCTGGGACCTACGAGCAGTACTTC.